The clone carrying this T cell receptor beta chain was picked up many times. Its antigen is undetermined. A single record per CDR3 protein comes from TCRdb applying MiXCR to the RT-PCR reads. The table includes more than 400,000 distinct CDR3 sequences, over 9.5% detected once. This sample is drawn from a study of response to subunit inactivated influenza vaccine. The ends lost 6 bases at V and 3 bases at J; junction bases unmatched: 5. The V gene's germline CDR1 is DFQATT and CDR2 SNEGSKA (reference sequence). There are 13 residues in the CDR3. Study-wide findings and caveats: The authors offered the suggestion that each seasonal influenza vaccination recruits few new T cells.

This receptor was taken from a middle-aged man who received an inactivated influenza vaccine. The J gene is TRBJ2-7, the V gene TRBV20-1; 10 bases are a match to TRBD1. Sequencing used PBMCs from blood, obtained about 40 days after vaccination. The CDR3 region has the DNA TGCAGTGCCAGGGGGGACAGGGGCTACGAGCAGTACTTC. Translation: CSARGDRGYEQYF.